The present T cell receptor beta chain was sequenced within a study of T cell changes during pregnancy in multiple sclerosis. Here immunoSEQ multiplex PCR was the method, and the copy in TCRdb shows in-frame clones only, minus some. The sample records over 70,000 clones, 90% to 95% being singletons. Per the germline V gene, CDR1 is SGHAT and CDR2 is FQDESV (reference sequence). This CDR3 is 16 amino acids long. The ends lost 5 bases at V and 3 bases at J; junction bases unmatched: 11. This chain links TRBV11-1 with TRBJ2-5; the match to TRBD1 covers 8 bases. Specimen: peripheral blood, collected in the third trimester of pregnancy. This TCR came from a female donor with multiple sclerosis, enrolled in a pregnancy study. As DNA, the CDR3 is TGTGCCAGCAGCGAAATTTGGACAGGGTCGGAAGAGACCCAGTACTTC. It is translated as CASSEIWTGSEETQYF.